This TCR beta chain was profiled in a study of metastatic and nonmetastatic thyroid tumors. Overall study: Both malignant and benign thyroid patients supplied peripheral blood and tumor or nodule tissue samples, across which the repertoires of these patients were then compared. General study results and limits: Across blood and tumor, TCR beta diversity in malignant thyroid tumors was reportedly significantly higher than in benign nodules.

This clone was counted ten times or more. Its specificity is not known. The authors' processing: The study took CDR3 differences across clinicopathological groups and made a distant-metastasis classifier for papillary thyroid cancer from them. TCRdb called clones again from the PCR reads with MiXCR. For this entry, the V and J calls and clone size follow TCRdb and not the study's own pipeline. The sample shows around 64,000 clones, roughly 4.1% of them seen only once. The entire patient cohort was treatment-naive prior to thyroid surgery. Germline V gene lookup returns CDR1 SEHNR and CDR2 FQNEAQ (reference sequence). The CDR3 spans 12 residues. V was pared by 4 bases and J by 2 bases, with 6 bases between.

The sequence was collected from a female donor with papillary thyroid cancer or a benign thyroid nodule (not recorded which). Some clones in this sample may be carry-over from other donors' samples. The source material was blood. V usage is TRBV7-9 and J usage is TRBJ2-7; D is undetermined. CDR3 sequence: CASSSGPYEQYF. Here the CDR3 DNA reads TGTGCCAGCAGCTCCGGCCCCTACGAGCAGTACTTC.